Sequencing of this T cell receptor beta chain was carried out in a study of blood T cell repertoires in COVID-19. Study context: Specimens from acute and convalescent COVID-19 originated in the United States, Italy and Spain. Sample material is recorded as cDNA or gDNA derived from T cells, B-cell-depleted T cells, or PBMCs.

This clone is medium-sized by share. In the source study's methods: Researchers report that nucleated cell counts were estimated from reference gene primer amplification. The table came from immunoSEQ multiplex PCR; TCRdb's copy has only in-frame clones and leaves some out. That table furnishes V, J and clone size, whereas the DNA furnished D and trimming. The table records roughly 20,000 clones, around 86% of them present only once. CDR3 length: 16 residues. V lost 1 base and J 3 bases, leaving 13 bases between the germline ends. Germline assignment: CDR1 SGHVS and CDR2 FNYEAQ. This rearrangement joins TRBV7-6 to TRBJ2-1; TRBD1 is a possible D gene (5 bases). This receptor was taken from a human donor in a cohort sampled during active COVID-19. Material for sequencing was peripheral blood. The CDR3 loop reads CASSLVEVGVYNEQFF. In DNA, the CDR3 is TGTGCCAGCAGCTTAGTAGAGGTAGGGGTCTACAATGAGCAGTTCTTC.